This T cell receptor beta chain was identified in a study of blood T cell repertoires in COVID-19. The wider study: Samples representing acute and convalescent COVID-19 were sourced from the United States, Italy and Spain. The analysed material was cDNA or gDNA that came from T cells, B-cell-depleted T cells, or PBMCs.

Original data processing: Reference gene primer amplification in the assay estimated nucleated cell counts. Sequenced by immunoSEQ multiplex PCR; TCRdb stores in-frame clones only, minus some. V and J calls and clone size follow that table, whereas D and trimming were derived from the DNA. Found here are 100,000 or so clones, over 80% of them singletons; the top ten hold over 9.5%. After removal of 3 bases from V and 6 bases from J, the junction contained 10 bases not matched to a gene. Germline values: CDR1 MNHEY, CDR2 SMNVEV (reference sequence). This CDR3 is built from 15 residues. The gene calls are TRBV27 and TRBJ1-2; 7 bases are a match to TRBD1. This sequence originates from a woman in her 70s with active or convalescent COVID-19. Input material: peripheral blood. As DNA, the CDR3 is TGTGCCAGCAGTTTTAACAGGGGAGTTATTGATGGCTACACCTTC. Its protein is CASSFNRGVIDGYTF.